The sample holds a few counts of the clone carrying this T cell receptor (beta chain). The antigen remains undetermined. This may be a read error: a much more frequent sequence differs by one nucleotide. Libraries used 2 million unsorted PBMCs kept frozen in RNAlater. Synthesis of cDNA was performed by 5'RACE using 10-nucleotide random UMIs. TCRdb re-called the 5' RACE reads through MiXCR, storing one row per CDR3 protein. The sample holds more than 60,000 distinct CDR3 sequences, less than 4% seen once. This CDR3 spans 11 amino acids. The V end lost 5 bases, the J end lost 7 bases, and 9 bases lay between the germline ends. CDR1 is SGHDN, CDR2 FVKESK, per germline. The data originate from a study of neurological immune-mediated disorders. Study-wide results and limits: Expanded clones shared no identical CDR3 amino acid sequences across subjects, which suggested private TCR-beta repertoires in all groups. HTLV-1-associated myelopathy had the most TCR clonal expansion, and multiple sclerosis had the least, less than healthy controls.

The sample taken for sequencing was PBMCs. The chain is built from TRBV14 and TRBJ2-7, with D unclear. The origin of this receptor is a woman aged 50 to 60 with multiple sclerosis. The CDR3 here is CASSFREEQYF. CDR3 coding DNA: TGTGCCAGCAGCTTTAGGGAAGAGCAGTACTTC. Full variable domain (remainder filled in from reference TRBV14 and TRBJ2-7): EAGVTQFPSHSVIEKGQTVTLRCDPISGHDNLYWYRRVMGKEIKFLLHFVKESKQDESGMPNNRFLAERTGGTYSTLKVQPAELEDSGVYFCASSFREEQYFGPGTRLTVT.